This TCR beta chain was retrieved from a study of blood T cell repertoires in COVID-19. In the study overall: The analysed material was cDNA or gDNA that came from T cells, B-cell-depleted T cells, or PBMCs.

Authors' methods: The assay estimated nucleated cells by amplifying reference gene primers. This table comes from immunoSEQ multiplex PCR, and its TCRdb copy is limited to in-frame clones, with some not included. That table furnishes V, J and clone size, whereas the DNA furnished D and trimming. The sample holds about 210,000 clones; roughly 80% are singletons and the top ten take about 2.5%. V was shortened by 0 bases and J by 2 bases, with 12 bases between the two germline ends. The CDR3 is made up of 15 amino acids. Germline V CDR1 and CDR2: SGHRS, YFSETQ. This TCR was sampled from a middle-aged woman with active or convalescent COVID-19. Sample: peripheral blood. V usage is TRBV5-1 and J usage is TRBJ2-7; TRBD2 might be the D (5 bases). CDR3 sequence (DNA): TGCGCCAGCAGCTTGGTGGAGGAAGGGACCTACGAGCAGTACTTC. Residues: CASSLVEEGTYEQYF.